These 12 T cell receptor beta chains came from one sample sequenced in a study of blood T cells in healthy people across ages. Primers used in a second PCR of about 6 to 12 cycles were a sample-barcoded 5' primer and a J-beta primer mix. TCRdb fed the 5' RACE reads into MiXCR, producing one record per CDR3 protein. The sample records about 780,000 distinct CDR3 sequences, about 46% being singletons. Material: blood. Receptors were obtained from an elderly man in good health.

CDR3 amino acids: CSARVGRQYF. The DNA for the CDR3 is TGCAGTGCTAGAGTAGGCAGGCAGTACTTC. This chain uses TRBV20-1 with TRBJ2-5; D gene unclear. This CDR3 has 10 amino acids. V lost 1 base and J lost 11, with 8 bases in between. Germline CDR1 and CDR2: DFQATT and SNEGSKA (reference sequence).

This clonotype was seen at least ten times. Germline and junction disagree at one end, which may indicate a read error. This chain connects TRBV28 to TRBJ2-5; D remains unclear. Germline V gives CDR1 MDHEN, CDR2 SYDVKM. The CDR3 loop spans 13 amino acids. The CDR3 DNA sequence: TGTGCCAGCTTAACTTACAACCACGAGACCCAGTACTTC. It encodes CASLTYNHETQYF.

This clonotype has only a few counts. The genes are TRBV2 and TRBJ2-7; D ambiguous. The CDR3 has 11 amino acids. Trimming removed 3 bases from V and 10 bases from J, with 10 bases in between. Germline V gene data show CDR1 as SNHLY and CDR2 as FYNNEI. The CDR3 region is CASSDSPAQYF. Written as DNA, the CDR3 is TGTGCCAGCAGTGACTCCCCGGCCCAGTACTTC.

V usage is TRBV9 and J usage is TRBJ2-7; D not resolved. V was trimmed by 0 bases and J by 6 bases, leaving 7 bases between them. The CDR3 consists of 12 residues. Germline V gene lookup returns CDR1 SGDLS and CDR2 YYNGEE. This chain's CDR3 is CASSVAEGEQYF. The CDR3 DNA sequence: TGTGCCAGCAGCGTAGCAGAAGGCGAGCAGTACTTC. The full variable domain, with the rest looked up from reference TRBV9 and TRBJ2-7, is DSGVTQTPKHLITATGQRVTLRCSPRSGDLSVYWYQQSLDQGLQFLIQYYNGEERAKGNILERFSAQQFPDLHSELNLSSLELGDSALYFCASSVAEGEQYFGPGTRLTVT.

V usage is TRBV29-1 and J usage is TRBJ2-5; TRBD2 matches 10 bases. This CDR3 contains 13 residues. Germline V gene data show CDR1 as SQVTM and CDR2 as ANQGSEA. V gave up 4 bases and J gave up 11 bases; unmatched junction bases: 10. The CDR3 DNA reads TGCAGCGTTGGTAGCGGGAGGTGGGATGAGCAGTACTTC. It encodes CSVGSGRWDEQYF.

The V gene is TRBV29-1, the J gene TRBJ1-5; the D gene is possibly TRBD1 (6 bases). The CDR3 length is 14 residues. Germline V gene data show CDR1 as SQVTM and CDR2 as ANQGSEA. With 1 base removed from V and 6 bases from J, the gap between germline ends came to 13 bases. The DNA of the CDR3 is TGCAGCGTTGAAGGACAGGACCCCAGTCAGCCCCAGCATTTT. This gives the protein CSVEGQDPSQPQHF.

In this sample, this clonotype turned up a few times. This chain uses TRBV7-3 with TRBJ2-1; a weak D match, TRBD2 (6 bases). Trimming shortened V by 5 bases and J by 10 bases, and 15 bases separated the two germline ends. The CDR3 is 13 residues long. Germline assignment: CDR1 SGHTA and CDR2 FQGTGA. CDR3 sequence: CASSQRRGLEQFF. The CDR3 region has the DNA TGTGCCAGCAGCCAAAGGCGGGGTTTGGAGCAGTTCTTC.

This clonotype was counted between two and nine times. The chain combines TRBV30 with TRBJ2-3; possible D gene TRBD2, 6 bases. The length of the CDR3 is 14 residues. Per the germline V gene, CDR1 is GTSNPN and CDR2 is SVGIG (reference sequence). With 1 base removed from V and 6 bases from J, the gap between germline ends came to 14 bases. The CDR3 protein is CAWSAASVSDTQYF. The CDR3 nucleotides are TGTGCCTGGAGTGCCGCTAGCGTTTCGGATACGCAGTATTTT.

This clonotype was found a few times. The genes are TRBV20-1 and TRBJ2-7; 10 bases fit TRBD1. CDR3 length: 13 amino acids. J gave up 4 bases and V 5 bases, and 5 bases lay outside the gene matches. The V gene's germline CDR1 is DFQATT and CDR2 SNEGSKA (reference sequence). The CDR3 is CSALGQGEYEQYF. The CDR3 coding sequence is TGCAGTGCTCTCGGACAGGGGGAATACGAGCAGTACTTC.

The V and J genes are TRBV7-2 and TRBJ1-5; maybe TRBD1 (5 bases). The CDR3 is made up of 13 amino acids. Germline CDR1 SGHTA, CDR2 FQGNSA. Trimming removed 8 bases from V and 9 bases from J, with 17 bases in between. The CDR3 sequence is CASGSGGESPQHF. The CDR3 bases are TGTGCCAGCGGCTCTGGGGGGGAGTCGCCCCAGCATTTT.

The genes are TRBV3-1 and TRBJ2-1; TRBD2 matches 9 bases. The germline CDR1 and CDR2 sequences are LGHDT and YNNKEL (reference sequence). Trimming removed 7 bases from V and 9 bases from J; junction bases left unmatched: 16. The CDR3 contains 16 residues. CDR3 region: CASTSGNSGGVGEQFF. The CDR3, as DNA: TGTGCCAGCACCTCCGGGAATAGCGGGGGCGTTGGTGAGCAGTTCTTC.

V and J are TRBV20-1 and TRBJ2-5; maybe TRBD2 (6 bases). Trimming removed 3 bases at V and 4 bases at J, with 15 bases between. The germline V gene has CDR1 DFQATT and CDR2 SNEGSKA (reference sequence). The CDR3 loop spans 14 amino acids. CDR3 in DNA: TGCAGTGCTAGCGGGAGCCGATGGGGAGAGACCCAGTACTTC. It is translated as CSASGSRWGETQYF.